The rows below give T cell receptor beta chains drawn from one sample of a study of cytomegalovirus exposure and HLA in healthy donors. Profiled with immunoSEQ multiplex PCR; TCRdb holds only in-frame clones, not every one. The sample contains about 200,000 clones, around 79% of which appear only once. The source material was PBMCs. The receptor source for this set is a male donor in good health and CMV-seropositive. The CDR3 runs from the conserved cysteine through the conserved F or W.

CASSLGGFSNQPQHF,TRBV11-2,TRBJ1-5
CASSGGGTGPSTQYF,TRBV5-4,TRBJ2-5
CASSYQGANYGYTF,TRBV28,TRBJ1-2
CASSPPEDHLPYEQYF,TRBV18,TRBJ2-7
CASSFTGPPGEEQYF,TRBV5-1,TRBJ2-7
CASSLASGANYGYTF,TRBV11-2,TRBJ1-2
CASSQGLAGGNEQFF,TRBV6-5,TRBJ2-1
CASGQVLGSNQPQHF,TRBV4-3,TRBJ1-5
CASSTPGEGQIIYEQYF,TRBV7-2,TRBJ2-7
CASSTRGEGRDEQFF,TRBV7-8,TRBJ2-1
CSVIQGAYEQYF,TRBV29-1,TRBJ2-7
CASIRQGTDTQYF,TRBV27,TRBJ2-3
CASSPGGATDTQYF,TRBV5-4,TRBJ2-3
CAWRAGLAGFNEQFF,TRBV30,TRBJ2-1
CASSLREQAYGYTF,TRBV7-9,TRBJ1-2
CASSPSWTARETQYF,TRBV27,TRBJ2-5
CASSLATGGFNEKLFF,TRBV5-1,TRBJ1-4
CASSLADREQFF,TRBV7-2,TRBJ2-1
CASSVGELNTEAFF,TRBV9,TRBJ1-1
CASSNTGKTNYGYTF,TRBV11-1,TRBJ1-2
CATSRSSLGYTF,TRBV15,TRBJ1-2
CASSERPGTAQETQYF,TRBV9,TRBJ2-5
CASSQDLGENEKLFF,TRBV4-2,TRBJ1-4
CASSSGQSLGNTIYF,TRBV7-7,TRBJ1-3
CASSSGQLATNEKLFF,TRBV11-2,TRBJ1-4
CASSLIDDRGYGYTF,TRBV7-2,TRBJ1-2
CSSSTRPGGYTF,TRBV7-9,TRBJ1-2
CASSPALALSGYEQYF,TRBV18,TRBJ2-7
CASSLVYRQETQYF,TRBV7-9,TRBJ2-5
CASSFRASGRSGLEETQYF,TRBV5-6,TRBJ2-5
CASSLTGTAYNEQFF,TRBV7-3,TRBJ2-1
CASRSGTPLTGELFF,TRBV7-2,TRBJ2-2
CASSLGGTSGYNEQFF,TRBV7-6,TRBJ2-1
CASSPSLYNEQFF,TRBV7-3,TRBJ2-1
CASSVGPLDRIIEKLFF,TRBV9,TRBJ1-4
CASSQRLLAGGSNEQFF,TRBV4-2,TRBJ2-1
CASSQGTGKVADTQYF,TRBV7-2,TRBJ2-3
CASSSWTSGNTGELFF,TRBV27,TRBJ2-2
CASSTTGGNQPQHF,TRBV6-5,TRBJ1-5
CASSPPGLAGTNTGELFF,TRBV18,TRBJ2-2
CASSPFLAFTEAFF,TRBV18,TRBJ1-1
CASSIDLSITGELFF,TRBV19,TRBJ2-2
CSVVSGRATDTQYF,TRBV29-1,TRBJ2-3
CASSLYQGTTYEQYF,TRBV27,TRBJ2-7
CASSYSGDSGNTIYF,TRBV5-1,TRBJ1-3
CASRGVADISSYNEQFF,TRBV6-4,TRBJ2-1
CASSDRDRGLGQFF,TRBV4-2,TRBJ2-1
CASSYLAGTSYEQYF,TRBV27,TRBJ2-7
CASSGGVTDRYEQYF,TRBV27,TRBJ2-7
CASSPPKAGSSGANVLTF,TRBV5-4,TRBJ2-6